These 25 T cell receptor beta chains share one sample of origin, sequenced in a study of shared clonotypes between healthy human individuals. Measured with immunoSEQ multiplex PCR; TCRdb has only the in-frame clones, and not every one. The sample has a few million clones; around 93% are singletons. Naive CD8 cells comprised CD45RO-negative, CCR7-positively selected cells, excluding terminally differentiated effector memory CD45RA+ cells. Sequenced: naive CD8+ T cells from PBMCs. These TCRs come from a man between 18 and 29 years old in good health. Some clones in this sample may be carry-over from other donors' samples.

This clone was observed a handful of times. Distinct nucleotide sequences in the sample also encode this CDR3. The V call is TRBV7-9, the J call TRBJ1-1, with D unresolved. The CDR3 runs 13 residues. The germline V gene has CDR1 SEHNR and CDR2 FQNEAQ (reference sequence). V was pared by 5 bases and J by 3 bases, with 10 bases between. In DNA, the CDR3 is TGTGCCAGCAGCCCACCGTTGGACACTGAAGCTTTCTTT. Residues: CASSPPLDTEAFF.

The genes are TRBV9 and TRBJ1-1; 10 bases are a match to TRBD1. This CDR3 contains 18 residues. Unmatched junction bases numbered 16, after V lost 4 bases and J lost 4 bases. Germline loops: CDR1 SGDLS, CDR2 YYNGEE. This chain's CDR3 is CASSPEDRGTLWGTEAFF. The DNA for the CDR3 is TGTGCCAGCAGCCCTGAGGACAGGGGGACGCTTTGGGGCACTGAAGCTTTCTTT. Combining the CDR3 with reference TRBV9 and TRBJ1-1 gives the whole variable domain DSGVTQTPKHLITATGQRVTLRCSPRSGDLSVYWYQQSLDQGLQFLIQYYNGEERAKGNILERFSAQQFPDLHSELNLSSLELGDSALYFCASSPEDRGTLWGTEAFFGQGTRLTVV.

The chain has TRBV27 and TRBJ2-7, with D possibly being TRBD2 (6 bases). This CDR3 has 16 residues. Germline V gene sequence: CDR1 MNHEY, CDR2 SMNVEV (reference sequence). Trimming stripped 6 bases from V and 2 bases from J, with 20 bases between. The CDR3 spells CASSVSGAPIPYEQYF. The CDR3 DNA follows: TGTGCCAGCAGCGTTAGCGGTGCCCCCATACCCTACGAGCAGTACTTC.

The genes are TRBV13 and TRBJ2-7; D is uncertain. Germline CDR1 reads PRHDT; CDR2 reads FYEKMQ (reference sequence). V dropped 6 bases and J dropped 1 base, with 7 bases sitting between them. The length of the CDR3 is 12 residues. Here the CDR3 reads CASSADSYEQYF. CDR3 DNA sequence: TGTGCCAGCAGTGCGGATTCCTACGAGCAGTACTTC.

J is TRBJ1-1 and V is TRBV28, with a weak D call TRBD1 (5 bases). Germline lookup yields CDR1 MDHEN and CDR2 SYDVKM. This CDR3 spans 14 amino acids. V lost 4 bases and J 5 bases, leaving 14 bases between the germline ends. CDR3 nucleotide sequence: TGTGCCAGCAGTTACGGGACGGGGATTACTGAAGCTTTCTTT. Protein product: CASSYGTGITEAFF. The full variable domain, completed using reference TRBV28 and TRBJ1-1, is DVKVTQSSRYLVKRTGEKVFLECVQDMDHENMFWYRQDPGLGLRLIYFSYDVKMKEKGDIPEGYSVSREKKERFSLILESASTNQTSMYLCASSYGTGITEAFFGQGTRLTVV.

This chain joins TRBV5-1 and TRBJ1-2; unclear D gene. Germline V gene lookup returns CDR1 SGHRS and CDR2 YFSETQ. With 4 bases removed from V and 4 bases from J, the gap between germline ends came to 20 bases. This CDR3 contains 16 residues. The CDR3 sequence is CASSPRPGSAFYGYTF. CDR3 sequence (DNA): TGCGCCAGCAGCCCTAGACCGGGATCGGCTTTCTATGGCTACACCTTC.

The chain has TRBV5-8 and TRBJ2-7, with D possibly matching TRBD2 (6 bases). The CDR3 extends over 13 amino acids. CDR1 SGHTS and CDR2 YDEGEE come from the germline V gene. V was trimmed by 2 bases and J by 7 bases, leaving 13 bases between them. CDR3 nucleotide sequence: TGTGCCAGCAGCTTCACCCCCGGAGGGGAGCAGTACTTC. Its protein product is CASSFTPGGEQYF.

The chain recombines TRBV7-2 with TRBJ1-6; D unclear. V dropped 6 bases and J dropped 8 bases, with 14 bases sitting between them. Germline assignment: CDR1 SGHTA and CDR2 FQGNSA. There are 14 residues in the CDR3. This CDR3 reads CASRSSHRDSPLHF. The CDR3 bases are TGTGCCAGCAGGAGCTCGCATAGAGATTCACCCCTCCACTTT.

J is TRBJ2-7 and V is TRBV7-9; D is ambiguous. This CDR3 is 12 amino acids long. Trimming removed 1 base at V and 4 bases at J, with 5 bases between. Germline V gives CDR1 SEHNR, CDR2 FQNEAQ (reference sequence). CDR3 residues: CASSLGKYEQYF. In DNA, the CDR3 is TGTGCCAGCAGCTTAGGTAAATACGAGCAGTACTTC.

The count of this clone is one. The same CDR3 also results from other DNA sequences found in this sample. The chain links TRBV27 to TRBJ2-7, with unresolved D. V lost 0 bases to trimming and J lost 0 bases, with 6 bases between them. The CDR3 has 14 residues. Germline CDR1 is MNHEY and CDR2 is SMNVEV (reference sequence). Here the CDR3 reads CASSLSPNSYEQYF. In DNA form, the CDR3 reads TGTGCCAGCAGTTTATCTCCCAACTCCTACGAGCAGTACTTC.

V is TRBV4-2 and J is TRBJ1-2, with D unresolved. V was clipped by 0 bases and J by 5 bases, with 7 bases between them. Looked up from germline, CDR1 is LGHNA and CDR2 is YNFKEQ. CDR3 length: 13 amino acids. CDR3 in amino acids: CASSQERRYGYTF. In DNA form, the CDR3 reads TGTGCCAGCAGCCAAGAAAGGAGATATGGCTACACCTTC.

This clone was seen just once. V and J are TRBV7-9 and TRBJ2-3, with TRBD2 matching 7 bases. This CDR3 spans 15 amino acids. Germline V lookup: CDR1 SEHNR, CDR2 FQNEAQ (reference sequence). V shed 3 bases, J shed 5 bases, and the junction held 8 bases outside the gene matches. CDR3 bases: TGTGCCAGCAGCTTGTTGGCTAGCGGAAAAGATACGCAGTATTTT. Residues: CASSLLASGKDTQYF.

V is TRBV4-1 and J is TRBJ1-1; D ambiguous. The CDR3 extends over 14 amino acids. V gave up 4 bases and J gave up 1 base, with 10 bases separating them. CDR1 MGHRA and CDR2 YSYEKL come from the germline V gene. The CDR3 DNA is TGCGCCAGCAGCCGGACTCAAGAGAACACTGAAGCTTTCTTT. This gives the protein CASSRTQENTEAFF.

The J gene is TRBJ2-1, the V gene TRBV5-6; D is unresolved. CDR1 SGHDT and CDR2 YYEEEE come from the germline V gene. The CDR3 sequence is 13 residues long. V gave up 2 bases and J gave up 3 bases, with 6 bases separating them. CDR3 sequence reads: CASSFVYYNEQFF. CDR3 sequence (DNA): TGTGCCAGCAGCTTTGTTTACTACAATGAGCAGTTCTTC.

With respect to this clone: The sample contains more than one DNA sequence encoding this CDR3. The CDR3 DNA is TGTGCCAGTAGAGGGTCATCCTACGAGCAGTACTTC. It yields the protein CASRGSSYEQYF. The chain combines TRBV19 with TRBJ2-7; unclear D gene. Germline CDR1 is LNHDA and CDR2 is SQIVND (reference sequence). The CDR3 extends over 12 amino acids. Trimming took 6 bases from V and 1 from J, leaving 7 bases between them.

CDR3: CASSARDRPNTGELFF. The CDR3 nucleotides read TGTGCCAGCAGCGCAAGGGACAGGCCGAACACCGGGGAGCTGTTTTTT. The V call is TRBV7-9, the J call TRBJ2-2; 8 bases match TRBD1. The CDR3 spans 16 residues. From germline, CDR1 is SEHNR and CDR2 FQNEAQ (reference sequence). J was trimmed by 0 bases and V by 5 bases; bases with no gene match: 5. The variable domain in full, completed from reference TRBV7-9 and TRBJ2-2, reads DTGVSQNPRHKITKRGQNVTFRCDPISEHNRLYWYRQTLGQGPEFLTYFQNEAQLEKSRLLSDRFSAERPKGSFSTLEIQRTEQGDSAMYLCASSARDRPNTGELFFGEGSRLTVL.

The chain uses TRBV27 and TRBJ1-1, with D possibly TRBD1 on 5 matching bases. The germline V gene has CDR1 MNHEY and CDR2 SMNVEV (reference sequence). The CDR3 is made up of 12 amino acids. V lost 8 bases and J lost 3, with 10 bases in between. CDR3 sequence: CASLGGDTEAFF. The DNA for the CDR3 is TGTGCCAGCCTGGGAGGGGACACTGAAGCTTTCTTT.

The chain employs TRBV28 and TRBJ1-4; possible D gene TRBD1, 6 bases. The CDR3 extends over 14 amino acids. V lost 6 bases, J lost 8 bases, and 16 bases lay in between. CDR1 and CDR2 (germline): MDHEN, SYDVKM. The DNA for the CDR3 is TGTGCCAGCAGCAAACGCCAGGGGTGGGAAAAACTGTTTTTT. Translated: CASSKRQGWEKLFF.

The chain joins TRBV5-6 to TRBJ2-1; 10 bases align to TRBD2. The CDR3 is 16 residues long. V shed 0 bases, J shed 8 bases, and the junction held 8 bases outside the gene matches. Germline loops: CDR1 SGHDT, CDR2 YYEEEE. CDR3 in DNA: TGTGCCAGCAGCTTGGCAGTTAGCGGGAGGTTCGATGAGCAGTTCTTC. Protein sequence: CASSLAVSGRFDEQFF.

The chain combines TRBV21-1 with TRBJ2-1; whether TRBD2, the table's D call, matches the DNA was not checked. TRBV21-1 is reported as a pseudogene. The CDR3 consists of 17 residues. CDR3 nucleotide sequence: TGTGCCAGCAGCTTAAGCGAAGGGAGGGTGGGCTACAATGAGCAGTTCTTC. Translated: CASSLSEGRVGYNEQFF.

V is TRBV7-9 and J is TRBJ2-1, with D possibly being TRBD2 (5 bases). This CDR3 is 15 amino acids long. Germline CDR1 reads SEHNR; CDR2 reads FQNEAQ (reference sequence). The V end was cut by 1 base, the J end by 6 bases, with 13 bases between. The chain's CDR3 is CASSLGEGGPNEQFF. CDR3 bases: TGTGCCAGCAGCTTAGGTGAGGGTGGTCCCAATGAGCAGTTCTTC.

To note about this clone: At the DNA level, this CDR3 is encoded by other sequences in the same sample as well. The chain uses TRBV6-6 and TRBJ1-1; D gene uncertain. Trimming left V 0 bases short and J 2 bases short, with 7 bases between. CDR1 and CDR2 (germline): MNHNY, SVGAGI (reference sequence). This CDR3 region has 14 residues. CDR3 residues: CASSYSIANTEAFF. The CDR3 region has the DNA TGTGCCAGCAGTTACTCGATAGCTAACACTGAAGCTTTCTTT.

This chain links TRBV7-3 with TRBJ2-2, with TRBD2 identical over 13 bases. Germline CDR1 is SGHTA and CDR2 is FQGTGA. This CDR3 contains 17 residues. V trimming: 5 bases; J trimming: 1 base; junction bases outside the gene matches: 4. The CDR3 reads CASSRGLAGLNTGELFF. In DNA, the CDR3 is TGTGCCAGCAGCCGGGGACTAGCGGGACTGAACACCGGGGAGCTGTTTTTT.

A note on this clone: One junction end disagrees with the germline gene, perhaps due to a read error. This chain connects TRBV4-2 to TRBJ2-3; no definite D call. The germline CDR1 and CDR2 sequences are LGHNA and YNFKEQ. The CDR3 is 13 residues long. CDR3 residues: CASSQRAAGPLCF. DNA of the CDR3: TGTGCCAGCAGCCAACGTGCCGCCGGACCCCTGTGTTTT.

The chain employs TRBV28 and TRBJ1-1, with 7 bases matching TRBD1. CDR1 MDHEN and CDR2 SYDVKM come from the germline V gene. This CDR3 has 18 residues. The V and J ends lost 5 bases and 1 base, in that order; junction bases with no gene match: 16. CDR3 DNA: TGTGCCAGCAGTCGATACGGACAGGAAGTAATTGAGAACACTGAAGCTTTCTTT. Protein: CASSRYGQEVIENTEAFF.